The 21 T cell receptor beta chains below all came from one sample that was sequenced in a study of shared T cell receptors in the human thymus. The assay was immunoSEQ multiplex PCR, and TCRdb's table has in-frame clones only and misses some. Of 650,000 to 950,000 clones listed, 70% to 90% are singletons. These data also featured in a second study, about human thymus T cells.

Material: thymocytes. These receptors originate from a girl under three years old with a congenital heart defect.

The rearrangement uses TRBV2 and TRBJ1-5; D possibly corresponds to TRBD1 (5 bases). CDR1 is SNHLY, CDR2 FYNNEI, per germline. V was clipped by 2 bases and J by 3 bases, with 17 bases between them. The CDR3 sequence is 17 residues long. CDR3 DNA: TGTGCCAGCAGTGAAAAGGGCAGGGCCAAGGACAATCAGCCCCAGCATTTT. Translated: CASSEKGRAKDNQPQHF.

Points on this clone: This specimen includes other DNA sequences encoding the same CDR3. The chain employs TRBV9 and TRBJ1-2; D is unresolved. CDR3 length: 13 amino acids. V gave up 0 bases and J gave up 1 base, with 4 bases separating them. Germline V gene lookup returns CDR1 SGDLS and CDR2 YYNGEE. CDR3 residues: CASSVDGNYGYTF. As DNA, the CDR3 is TGTGCCAGCAGCGTAGACGGTAACTATGGCTACACCTTC.

The chain carries TRBV7-6 and TRBJ2-7, with TRBD1 identical over 8 bases. This CDR3 has 16 residues. Germline V gene data show CDR1 as SGHVS and CDR2 as FNYEAQ. V lost 4 bases and J lost 3; bases outside the gene matches: 11. The CDR3 sequence is CASSSIVGTGGYEQYF. In nucleotides, the CDR3 is TGTGCCAGCAGCTCAATAGTTGGGACAGGAGGCTACGAGCAGTACTTC.

This clone has just one count. This sequence joins TRBV13 and TRBJ1-1; D unresolved. V was pared by 8 bases and J by 9 bases, with 19 bases between. Per the germline V gene, CDR1 is PRHDT and CDR2 is FYEKMQ (reference sequence). CDR3 length: 13 amino acids. This chain's CDR3 is CASQPQREGKAFF. CDR3 DNA sequence: TGTGCCAGCCAACCTCAGAGGGAGGGTAAAGCTTTCTTT.

This clone was observed a few times. This rearrangement joins TRBV30 to TRBJ2-5; 7 bases fit TRBD2. CDR3 length: 18 residues. In germline, CDR1 is GTSNPN, CDR2 SVGIG (reference sequence). V dropped 2 bases and J dropped 2; count of bases not matched to a gene: 17. DNA for the CDR3: TGTGCCTGGAGTCCCACTGGGAGGGCCGATCGTGAACAAGAGACCCAGTACTTC. Translated, it gives CAWSPTGRADREQETQYF.

The CDR3 DNA reads TGCGCCAGCAGCTTGGAAAGACAGGGGCCTCTCTCCGGCCAAGAGACCCAGTACTTC. It codes for CASSLERQGPLSGQETQYF. This rearrangement joins TRBV5-1 to TRBJ2-5; 8 bases are shared with TRBD1. CDR1 SGHRS and CDR2 YFSETQ come from the germline V gene. The CDR3 has 19 amino acids. The junction had 14 bases not matched to a gene; V was cut back by 0 bases and J by 1 base.

The CDR3 region has the DNA TGTGCCTGGAGTGTACGGGGACAGACGAAACGGTGTGAGCAGTTCTTC. It is translated as CAWSVRGQTKRCEQFF. This chain joins TRBV30 and TRBJ2-1, with TRBD1 matching over 7 bases. The V and J ends lost 0 bases and 9 bases, in that order; junction bases with no gene match: 14. CDR1 GTSNPN and CDR2 SVGIG come from the germline V gene (reference sequence). This CDR3 is 16 amino acids long.

The chain couples TRBV28 to TRBJ1-1, with 9 bases lining up with TRBD1. Trimming at V came to 2 bases and at J to 6 bases, leaving 4 bases not matched to a gene. This CDR3 has 14 residues. CDR1 is MDHEN and CDR2 is SYDVKM in the germline V gene. The CDR3, as DNA: TGTGCCAGCAGTTTACGACAGGGGGTATCTGAAGCTTTCTTT. Protein: CASSLRQGVSEAFF. Together with reference TRBV28 and TRBJ1-1, the CDR3 gives the full variable domain: DVKVTQSSRYLVKRTGEKVFLECVQDMDHENMFWYRQDPGLGLRLIYFSYDVKMKEKGDIPEGYSVSREKKERFSLILESASTNQTSMYLCASSLRQGVSEAFFGQGTRLTVV.

The chain employs TRBV2 and TRBJ2-5, with a tentative D call TRBD2 (5 bases). CDR1 is SNHLY and CDR2 is FYNNEI in the germline V gene. The V gene lost 0 bases and the J gene lost 7 bases, with 12 bases spanning the gap. This CDR3 is 14 amino acids long. The DNA of the CDR3 is TGTGCCAGCAGTGAAGCGCTTTCCGGAGGGACCCAGTACTTC. Its translation is CASSEALSGGTQYF.

V and J are TRBV7-6 and TRBJ1-6; 8 bases map to TRBD1. V dropped 1 base and J dropped 8; count of bases not matched to a gene: 1. This CDR3 has 14 amino acids. CDR1 is SGHVS and CDR2 is FNYEAQ in the germline V gene. The CDR3 reads CASSLDRGYSPLHF. CDR3 nucleotide sequence: TGTGCCAGCAGCTTAGACAGGGGGTATTCACCCCTCCACTTT.

The chain links TRBV4-2 to TRBJ2-1; 8 nucleotides match TRBD2. J lost 7 bases, V lost 0 bases, and 8 bases had no gene match. The CDR3 totals 16 residues. CDR1 is LGHNA and CDR2 is YNFKEQ in the germline V gene. CDR3 DNA sequence: TGTGCCAGCAGCCAAGAGACCAGCGGGGGCATTAATGAGCAGTTCTTC. Translated: CASSQETSGGINEQFF.

The gene calls are TRBV9 and TRBJ1-4; a weak D match, TRBD1 (5 bases). V gave up 2 bases and J gave up 8 bases, with 13 bases separating them. The CDR3 runs to 14 residues. The germline CDR1 and CDR2 sequences are SGDLS and YYNGEE. The CDR3 reads CASSVEGLGEKLFF. The CDR3 DNA sequence: TGTGCCAGCAGCGTGGAGGGGCTTGGAGAAAAACTGTTTTTT.

J is TRBJ1-3 and V is TRBV9; D uncertain. V lost 2 bases and J lost 1, with 10 bases in between. This CDR3 is 15 amino acids long. CDR1 SGDLS and CDR2 YYNGEE come from the germline V gene. The CDR3 nucleotides are TGTGCCAGCAGCGTCGGTGGGGAGTCTGGAAACACCATATATTTT. Its protein product is CASSVGGESGNTIYF.

This clone came up a few times. The chain couples TRBV5-1 to TRBJ2-5; no clear D gene. There are 15 residues in the CDR3. The germline V and J ends were trimmed by 0 bases and 2 bases, with 11 bases remaining between them. Germline CDR1 and CDR2: SGHRS and YFSETQ. The CDR3 protein is CASSLDERSQETQYF. CDR3 in DNA: TGCGCCAGCAGCTTGGATGAGCGTTCACAAGAGACCCAGTACTTC.

The chain combines TRBV9 with TRBJ2-5; D may be TRBD1 (6 bases). V was pared by 3 bases and J by 4 bases, with 10 bases between. The CDR3 covers 13 residues. CDR1 is SGDLS and CDR2 is YYNGEE in the germline V gene. The DNA for the CDR3 is TGTGCCAGCAGCGGGGGGCTGGGAGAGACCCAGTACTTC. This sequence encodes CASSGGLGETQYF.

The gene calls are TRBV6-1 and TRBJ1-1, with TRBD1 matching over 7 bases. The V and J ends lost 6 bases and 3 bases, in that order; junction bases with no gene match: 10. CDR1 is MNHNS and CDR2 is SASEGT in the germline V gene. The CDR3 runs to 15 residues. The CDR3 DNA reads TGTGCCAGCAGCTTAAACAGGGGTCGGGACACTGAAGCTTTCTTT. This encodes CASSLNRGRDTEAFF.

Only a few counts were recorded for this clone. This chain links TRBV21-1 with TRBJ1-2; whether TRBD1, the table's D call, matches the DNA was not checked. TRBV21-1 is termed a pseudogene. CDR3 length: 18 amino acids. This CDR3 reads CASSNFSDRRQPNYGYTF. The DNA of the CDR3 is TGTGCCAGCAGCAACTTCTCGGACAGGAGACAACCTAACTATGGCTACACCTTC.

V is TRBV28 and J is TRBJ1-5; D might be TRBD1 (6 bases). Germline values: CDR1 MDHEN, CDR2 SYDVKM. CDR3 length equals 16 residues. V shed 6 bases and J shed 3 bases, with 18 bases lying between them. CDR3 in amino acids: CASRPPLTGSNQPQHF. The CDR3, as DNA: TGTGCCAGCAGACCTCCCCTCACAGGGTCCAATCAGCCCCAGCATTTT.

The chain recombines TRBV7-6 with TRBJ1-3; unclear D gene. Per the germline V gene, CDR1 is SGHVS and CDR2 is FNYEAQ. Between the trimmed V and J ends, which lost 5 bases and 0 bases, there was a span of 8 bases. The CDR3 is 14 residues long. CDR3 nucleotide sequence: TGTGCCAGCAGCCCCCCTAACTCTGGAAACACCATATATTTT. Translated: CASSPPNSGNTIYF.

The V call is TRBV5-4, the J call TRBJ2-7; 7 bases match TRBD2. The ends lost 1 base at V and 3 bases at J; junction bases unmatched: 4. There are 14 residues in the CDR3. Germline CDR1 SGHNT, CDR2 YYREEE (reference sequence). The CDR3: CASSLSGRYYEQYF. CDR3 nucleotides: TGTGCCAGCAGCTTGTCCGGGAGGTACTACGAGCAGTACTTC.

This clone was recorded once. CDR3 DNA: TGTGCCAGCAGTTTAGGACAGCGCTATGGCTACACCTTC. This encodes CASSLGQRYGYTF. The J gene is TRBJ1-2, the V gene TRBV28, with a weak D call TRBD1 (6 bases). This CDR3 has 13 amino acids. Germline-derived CDR1 and CDR2 are MDHEN and SYDVKM. Trimming took off 2 bases at V and 4 bases at J, with 8 bases between the two ends.